This TCR beta chain is drawn from a study of CD8+ T cells in alopecia areata. In the study overall: Severity among treated patients was scored by the percentage of scalp area affected.

After removal of 3 bases from V and 4 bases from J, the junction contained 0 bases not matched to a gene. Germline assignment: CDR1 LNHNV and CDR2 YYDKDF (reference sequence). The CDR3 runs to 13 residues. Stated treatment: oral pan-JAK inhibitor, 5-10 mg twice daily. Specimens obtained from alopecia areata patients comprised lesional scalp punch biopsies and peripheral blood. Isolated RNA was reverse transcribed into cDNA used as the sequencing template. The table came from immunoSEQ multiplex PCR; TCRdb's copy has only in-frame clones and leaves some out. This sample has about 190,000 clones, with approximately 60% found just once. General observations from the study: Scalp and blood samples kept many expanded lesional clones throughout tofacitinib.

Of note for this clone: Its target is not known.

The J gene is TRBJ2-1, the V gene TRBV15; 7 positions agree with TRBD1. The specimen was CD4+ T cells sorted from blood, collected at week 4, from a patient treated with tofacitinib. This receptor was obtained from a human donor with alopecia areata. The CDR3 sequence is CATSSRGYNEQFF. CDR3 DNA: TGTGCCACCAGCAGCAGGGGGTACAATGAGCAGTTCTTC.